This T cell receptor beta chain was captured in a study of identical twins. CDR1 is DFQATT, CDR2 SNEGSKA, per germline (reference sequence). The germline V and J ends were trimmed by 0 bases and 4 bases, with 12 bases remaining between them. The CDR3 sequence is 14 residues long. Via MiXCR, TCRdb re-called the 5' RACE reads, giving one row per CDR3 protein. Of hundreds of thousands of distinct CDR3 sequences listed, 8.5% to 9% are singletons. This clonotype was seen more than once but under ten times. The data also belong to a second study, concerning yellow fever vaccine responses in identical twins.

The V gene is TRBV20-1, the J gene TRBJ2-5; D gene uncertain. Sequenced input: PBMCs. This receptor was taken from a woman younger than 30 in good health. The CDR3 spells CSARDFGALETQYF. The CDR3 bases are TGCAGTGCTAGAGATTTCGGCGCTCTAGAGACCCAGTACTTC.